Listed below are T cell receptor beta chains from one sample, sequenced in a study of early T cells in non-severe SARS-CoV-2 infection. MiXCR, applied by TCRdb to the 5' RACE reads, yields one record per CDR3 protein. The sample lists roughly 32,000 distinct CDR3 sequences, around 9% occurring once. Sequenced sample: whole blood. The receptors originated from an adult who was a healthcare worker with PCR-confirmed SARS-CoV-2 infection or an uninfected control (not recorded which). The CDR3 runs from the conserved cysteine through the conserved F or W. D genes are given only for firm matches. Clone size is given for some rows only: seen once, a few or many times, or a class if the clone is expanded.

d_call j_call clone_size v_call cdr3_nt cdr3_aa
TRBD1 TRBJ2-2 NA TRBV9 TGTGCCAGCAGCGCCGGACAGGGGTACTACAGGGAGCTGTTTTTT CASSAGQGYYRELFF
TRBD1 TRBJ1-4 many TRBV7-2 TGTGCCAGCAGCTTAAGGGTAGGGGGCAGAGAAAAACTGTTTTTT CASSLRVGGREKLFF
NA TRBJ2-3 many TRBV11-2 TGTGCCAGCAGCTTACTCGTGTCAGATACGCAGTATTTT CASSLLVSDTQYF
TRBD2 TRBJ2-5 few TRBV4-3 TGCGCCAGCAGCCAAGATACGGGGGCGGGGGGGGTGGAGACCCAGTACTTC CASSQDTGAGGVETQYF
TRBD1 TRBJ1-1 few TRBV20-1 TGCAGTGCTAGAGCACCGAAGGGGGCGAGACCCGCTTTCTTT CSARAPKGARPAFF
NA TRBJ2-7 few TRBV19 TGTGCCAGTAGCCACCTAGGGAACGAGCAGTACTTC CASSHLGNEQYF
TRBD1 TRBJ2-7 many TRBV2 TGTGCCAGCAGGCTGACAGGGAGCGAGCAGTACTTC CASRLTGSEQYF
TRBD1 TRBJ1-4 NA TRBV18 TGTGCCAGCTCACAACCGGACAGGGGGAGCGAAAAACTGTTTTTT CASSQPDRGSEKLFF
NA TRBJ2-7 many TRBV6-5 TGTGCCAGCAGTGTCGGGCAGGCCTACGAGCAGTACTTC CASSVGQAYEQYF
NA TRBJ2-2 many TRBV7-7 TGTGCTAGCAGCTTAGGTCGCAGGAACACCGGGGAGCTGTTTTTT CASSLGRRNTGELFF
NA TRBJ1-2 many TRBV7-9 TGTGCCAGCAGCTTAGAGACGAGCGGCTACACCTTC CASSLETSGYTF
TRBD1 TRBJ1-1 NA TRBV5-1 TGCGCCAGCAGCTCTTCTCAGGGGGCCGCTCCCACTGAAGCTTTCTTT CASSSSQGAAPTEAFF
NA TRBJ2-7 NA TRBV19 TGTGCCAGTAGTATGCCCGGGACCACGTCCGAGCAGTACTTC CASSMPGTTSEQYF
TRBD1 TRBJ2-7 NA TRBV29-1 TGCAGCGCTGGGACAGGTGGTCCCTACGAGCAGTACTTC CSAGTGGPYEQYF
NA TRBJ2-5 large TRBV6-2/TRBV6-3 TGTGCCAGCAGCCTACTAGCTTGGGAGACCCAGTACTTC CASSLLAWETQYF
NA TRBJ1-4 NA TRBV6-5 TGTGCCAGCAGTTACGGGGGCGCGAATGTAGAAAAACTGTTTTTT CASSYGGANVEKLFF
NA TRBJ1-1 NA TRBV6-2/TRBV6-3 TGTGCCAGCAGGACCACAGGGTCGGGGGACACTGAAGCTTTCTTT CASRTTGSGDTEAFF
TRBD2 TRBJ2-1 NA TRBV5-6 TGTGCCAGCAGAGGGTCGGGGGGTTCATACAATGAGCAGTTCTTC CASRGSGGSYNEQFF
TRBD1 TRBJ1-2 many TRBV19 TGTGCCAGTAGTATAGCCGCAGGGGGCTATGGCTACACCTTC CASSIAAGGYGYTF
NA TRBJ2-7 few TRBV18 TGTGCCAGCTCAACGTTAGGGGGCTACGAGCAGTACTTC CASSTLGGYEQYF
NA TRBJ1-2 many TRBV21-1 TGTGCCAGCAAAAACAAGGGGACACTTTATGGCTACACCTTC CASKNKGTLYGYTF
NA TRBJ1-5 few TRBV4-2 TGTGCCAGCAGCCAAGAGGGCAGAATTAGCAATCAGCCCCAGCATTTT CASSQEGRISNQPQHF
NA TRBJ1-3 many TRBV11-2 TGTGCCAGCAGCTCCGGCGGCTTCTCTGAAAACACCATATATTTT CASSSGGFSENTIYF
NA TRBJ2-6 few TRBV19 TGTGCCAGTAGTATAACTGGGGCCAACGTCCTGACTTTC CASSITGANVLTF
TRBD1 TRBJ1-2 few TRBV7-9 TGTGCCAGCAGCACTGGGGACAGGGTGGCCGGCTACACCTTC CASSTGDRVAGYTF
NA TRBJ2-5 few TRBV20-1 TGCAGTGCTAGAGATTCCGGGACACCTGAAGAGACCCAGTACTTC CSARDSGTPEETQYF
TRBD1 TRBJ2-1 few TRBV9 TGTGCCAGCAGCGGATATTCCCGGGACAGGGAATCCTACAATGAGCAGTTCTTC CASSGYSRDRESYNEQFF
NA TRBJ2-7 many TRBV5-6 TGTGCCAGCAGCTATGACGAGGCCTACGAGCAGTACTTC CASSYDEAYEQYF
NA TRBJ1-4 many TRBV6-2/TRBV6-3 TGTGCCAGCAGCCACGGTAAACTGTTTTTT CASSHGKLFF
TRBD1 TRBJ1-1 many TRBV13 TGTGCCAGCAGCTTAGAAACAGGGGGCACTGAAGCTTTCTTT CASSLETGGTEAFF
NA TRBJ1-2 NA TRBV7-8 TGTGCCAGCAGCTTAGCGGGTGTGGGGGCGGGCGGCTACACCTTC CASSLAGVGAGGYTF
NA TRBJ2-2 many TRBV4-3 TGCGCCAGCAGCCAAGATCCGGGGTCTCCTACGAACACCGGGGAGCTGTTTTTT CASSQDPGSPTNTGELFF
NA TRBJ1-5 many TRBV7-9 TGTGCCAGCAGCTCCATCGGTGGGTGGGGGGAGAATCAGCCCCAGCATTTT CASSSIGGWGENQPQHF
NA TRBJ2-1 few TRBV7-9 TGTGCCAGCAGCTTAGTACTTACCCAACCCAATGAGCAGTTCTTC CASSLVLTQPNEQFF
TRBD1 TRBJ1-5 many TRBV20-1 TGCAGTGCTAGAGCGTCAAGGGGGCAGGAGCAGCCCCAGCATTTT CSARASRGQEQPQHF
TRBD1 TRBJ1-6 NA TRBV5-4 TGTGCCAGCAGCCACCGGGACAGTAATTCACCCCTCCACTTT CASSHRDSNSPLHF
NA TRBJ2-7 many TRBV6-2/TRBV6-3 TGTGCCAGCACCCCCCGGGTACGAGCCCCCGCGCAGTACTTC CASTPRVRAPAQYF
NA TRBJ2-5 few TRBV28 TGTGCCAGCAGTGCCCCGGGACACCCCCAAGAGACCCAGTACTTC CASSAPGHPQETQYF